This record concerns one T cell receptor beta chain sequence. The data were obtained in a study of identifying expanded T cells in peripheral blood. During the collection period, no donor immune events like infections were recorded. The CDR3 sequence is 14 residues long. Unmatched junction bases numbered 4, after V lost 3 bases and J lost 4 bases. Germline values: CDR1 LNHDA, CDR2 SQIVND (reference sequence). The data were produced by immunoSEQ multiplex PCR, yet TCRdb's version contains in-frame clones alone and is incomplete. The sample yields just over 90,000 clones, 88% seen once. The rearrangement uses TRBV19 and TRBJ2-3; 7 bases are a match to TRBD2. The source material was blood. This sequence was found in a person aged 18 to 70 in good health. CDR3 residues: CASSMGRESDTQYF. DNA of the CDR3: TGTGCCAGTAGTATGGGGAGGGAGTCAGATACGCAGTATTTT.